This is a list of T cell receptor beta chains from one sample in a study of blood T cell repertoires in COVID-19. Repertoires were generated with immunoSEQ multiplex PCR, while TCRdb's copy carries only in-frame clones and drops some. The sample contains about 230,000 clones, around nine tenths of which appear only once. What was sequenced was peripheral blood. The source of these receptors is a woman aged 55-70 years with acute or convalescent COVID-19. CDR3s include the opening cysteine and the closing phenylalanine or tryptophan. Fields, in order: CDR3 DNA, CDR3 protein, D gene, V gene, J gene, clone size. The D gene is left open where the match is weak. The size field is filled for only some rows; it gives once, few, many or a size class.

TGTGCCAGCAGCCCACTAGCGGGTGGAACCGGGGAGCTGTTTTTT	CASSPLAGGTGELFF	TRBD2	TRBV5-6	TRBJ2-2	.
TGTGCCAGCGGCGGGACGGTCAATCAGCCCCAGCATTTT	CASGGTVNQPQHF	.	TRBV28	TRBJ1-5	.
TGTGCCAGTAGTATAGTGGCGGGGGCCTACGAGCAGTACTTC	CASSIVAGAYEQYF	TRBD2	TRBV19	TRBJ2-7	.
TGTGCCAGCAGTCCGGACAGGGGTGGCACCGGGGAGCTGTTTTTT	CASSPDRGGTGELFF	TRBD1	TRBV6-4	TRBJ2-2	.
TGTGCCAGCAGTCTAACAGGGGGCAGGACGTACACTGAAGCTTTCTTT	CASSLTGGRTYTEAFF	TRBD1	TRBV2	TRBJ1-1	.
TGTGCCAGCAGCTCCGGGGACAGGCGGGATTCACCCCTCCACTTT	CASSSGDRRDSPLHF	TRBD1	TRBV11-3	TRBJ1-6	.
TGTGCCAGCAGTGGATCCGGGACAGCCTTCACTGAAGCTTTCTTT	CASSGSGTAFTEAFF	TRBD1	TRBV2	TRBJ1-1	.
TGTGCCACCAACGCCGGACTGTCGTTTAATTCACCCCTCCACTTT	CATNAGLSFNSPLHF	.	TRBV25-1	TRBJ1-6	.
TGTGCCAGCACCAGGGTGAGCTATGGCTACACCTTC	CASTRVSYGYTF	.	TRBV28	TRBJ1-2	.
TGTGCCAGCAGCCGCCGGGGTAGTACGTACGAGCAGTACTTC	CASSRRGSTYEQYF	.	TRBV3-1/TRBV3-2	TRBJ2-7	.
TGTGCCAGTAGTATAGCCCAGGGCCGGGGGGGGTTCTTC	CASSIAQGRGGFF	TRBD2	TRBV19	TRBJ2-1	.
TGTGCCAGTAGTACACAACAGGGTACCTACGAGCAGTACTTC	CASSTQQGTYEQYF	.	TRBV19	TRBJ2-7	.
TGTGCCAGCAGCTTCACGATAGCGGGGGGGCTGGAGACCCAGTACTTC	CASSFTIAGGLETQYF	TRBD2	TRBV11-2	TRBJ2-5	.
TGTGCCAGCAGTTTAACAGGGCCGACCACTGGCTACACCTTC	CASSLTGPTTGYTF	.	TRBV28	TRBJ1-2	.
TGTGCCAGTAGTAGGGGCAGCATGATCACTGAAGCTTTCTTT	CASSRGSMITEAFF	.	TRBV19	TRBJ1-1	.
TGTGCCAGCACCCGCGGGGCTGAGAACACTGAAGCTTTCTTT	CASTRGAENTEAFF	.	TRBV6-6	TRBJ1-1	.
TGCGCCAGCAGCTTGGTAACCGGGAGCACTGAAGCTTTCTTT	CASSLVTGSTEAFF	.	TRBV5-1	TRBJ1-1	.
TGTGCCAGCAGCTTAGAAAGCAAAGCTTTCTTT	CASSLESKAFF	.	TRBV7-9	TRBJ1-1	.
TGCGCCAGCAGCCAAGGGGCTTTAGAAAACTATGGCTACACCTTC	CASSQGALENYGYTF	.	TRBV4-1	TRBJ1-2	once
TGTGCCAGCAGCAACCGGGGGTTATTGACAGATACGCAGTATTTT	CASSNRGLLTDTQYF	.	TRBV11-2	TRBJ2-3	.
TGTGCCAGCAGCTCACCAAAGACAGGCGGAATGAATTCACCCCTCCACTTT	CASSSPKTGGMNSPLHF	.	TRBV7-9	TRBJ1-6	once
TGTGCCATTACGGGACAAACCTACGAGCAGTACTTC	CAITGQTYEQYF	.	TRBV6-5	TRBJ2-7	.
TGCAGTGCAATCCCAGACTACGAGCAGTACTTC	CSAIPDYEQYF	.	TRBV20-1	TRBJ2-7	.
TGTGCTAGTGGTTTGACCCGGGACAGACACTACAATGAGCAGTTCTTC	CASGLTRDRHYNEQFF	TRBD1	TRBV12-5	TRBJ2-1	.
TGTGCCAGCAGTTTAACTACCGGGACAGGGGCTCAAGCTACGCAGTATTTT	CASSLTTGTGAQATQYF	TRBD1	TRBV27	TRBJ2-3	.
TGTGCCAGCAGCTTCGGTGAGACCCAGTACTTC	CASSFGETQYF	.	TRBV7-2	TRBJ2-5	.
TGTGCCAGCAGCCACAGGGGTGACAATCAGCCCCAGCATTTT	CASSHRGDNQPQHF	.	TRBV3-1/TRBV3-2	TRBJ1-5	.
TGTGCCAGCTCATCCGGGACAGGGACGTACAATGAGCAGTTCTTC	CASSSGTGTYNEQFF	TRBD1	TRBV18	TRBJ2-1	once
TGTGCCAGCAGTGAGAGACTAGCGGGAGGGTCTAATGAGCAGTTCTTC	CASSERLAGGSNEQFF	TRBD2	TRBV6-4	TRBJ2-1	.
TGTGCCAGCAGCTTGGCCAGGGGTCGCACTGAAGCTTTCTTT	CASSLARGRTEAFF	.	TRBV5-8	TRBJ1-1	.
TGTGCCAGCAGCCGAGGAGGCTCCTATAATTCACCCCTCCACTTT	CASSRGGSYNSPLHF	.	TRBV14	TRBJ1-6	.
TGTGCCAGTAGGGCAGGAAATCAGCCCCAGCATTTT	CASRAGNQPQHF	.	TRBV19	TRBJ1-5	.
TGTGCCAGCAGCCAAGTTGGGAGCGGGGGGTCCACCGGGGAGCTGTTTTTT	CASSQVGSGGSTGELFF	TRBD2	TRBV3-1/TRBV3-2	TRBJ2-2	.
TGTGCCAGCAGTGGCATCTTTAGCTCCTATAATTCACCCCTCCACTTT	CASSGIFSSYNSPLHF	.	TRBV6-1	TRBJ1-6	.
TGTGCCATCACCGGGGAGGGTAGGAGTGGCTACACCTTC	CAITGEGRSGYTF	.	TRBV10-3	TRBJ1-2	.
TGTGCCAGTAGCAGTATAAACCCGGACAGGGGGCGAAGGGATACGCAGTATTTT	CASSSINPDRGRRDTQYF	TRBD1	TRBV19	TRBJ2-3	.
TGTGCCAGCAGTCTTGGGGGACAGGTGTCCTACGAGCAGTACTTC	CASSLGGQVSYEQYF	TRBD1	TRBV28	TRBJ2-7	.
TGTGCCACCAGTGATTTAATAGCAGGACAGGAGGACAACACTGAAGCTTTCTTT	CATSDLIAGQEDNTEAFF	TRBD1	TRBV24-1	TRBJ1-1	.
TGTGCCAGCAGTCCCCCGGGGGGGCAAAATGAGCAGTTCTTC	CASSPPGGQNEQFF	TRBD2	TRBV7-3	TRBJ2-1	.
TGTGCCAGCAGCTTAACAGGGGACACTGAAGCTTTCTTT	CASSLTGDTEAFF	TRBD1	TRBV7-2	TRBJ1-1	.
TGTGCCAGCAGCTTAAGCCCGGGTGTAGGCACAGATACGCAGTATTTT	CASSLSPGVGTDTQYF	.	TRBV7-3	TRBJ2-3	.
TGCGCCAGCAGCTTGGGGCAGGCGACACTCTATGGCTACACCTTC	CASSLGQATLYGYTF	.	TRBV5-1	TRBJ1-2	.
TGTGCCATCAGTGAGTTAACCGGGTCGGCGGGAAGTCCGCAGTACTTC	CAISELTGSAGSPQYF	.	TRBV10-3	TRBJ2-7	few
TGTGCCAGTAGTCCCAGGGACAGGTCTTATAGCAATCAGCCCCAGCATTTT	CASSPRDRSYSNQPQHF	TRBD1	TRBV19	TRBJ1-5	.
TGCGCCAGCAGCTTGCAGTCCTACAATGAGCAGTTCTTC	CASSLQSYNEQFF	.	TRBV5-1	TRBJ2-1	.
TGCGCCAGCAGCCTTGGACAGGCTTCTAACTATGGCTACACCTTC	CASSLGQASNYGYTF	TRBD1	TRBV4-3	TRBJ1-2	.
TGTGCCAGCAGCAACAGGGCGATTAATGAAAAACTGTTTTTT	CASSNRAINEKLFF	.	TRBV28	TRBJ1-4	.
TGTGCCAGCAGCCAAAATATCATTGGGACAGGGGGCCACGAGCAGTACTTC	CASSQNIIGTGGHEQYF	TRBD1	TRBV3-1/TRBV3-2	TRBJ2-7	.
TGTGCCAGCAGCCAAGATATCGGAGGACAGCCCCAGCATTTT	CASSQDIGGQPQHF	.	TRBV3-1/TRBV3-2	TRBJ1-5	few
TGTGCCTGGAGTGGAGTAACCAGGGGCAATCAGCCCCAGCATTTT	CAWSGVTRGNQPQHF	.	TRBV30	TRBJ1-5	.
TGCGCCAGCAGCTTGTACAGGGAGAACACTGAAGCTTTCTTT	CASSLYRENTEAFF	.	TRBV5-1	TRBJ1-1	.
TGTGCCAGCAGTTTTAACAGGGTCTATGGCTACACCTTC	CASSFNRVYGYTF	.	TRBV12-3/TRBV12-4	TRBJ1-2	.
TGTGCCAGCAGCCCCATGACTAGCTCCGATACGCAGTATTTT	CASSPMTSSDTQYF	TRBD2	TRBV7-2	TRBJ2-3	.
TGTGCCAGCAGCGCCCACAGGGGTGGCACTGAAGCTTTCTTT	CASSAHRGGTEAFF	TRBD1	TRBV7-8	TRBJ1-1	few
TGTGCCAGCAGCTTTCGGGGAGCGAGCACAGATACGCAGTATTTT	CASSFRGASTDTQYF	.	TRBV7-8	TRBJ2-3	.
TGTGCCAGCAGCTTAGACAGCTCCAATCAGCCCCAGCATTTT	CASSLDSSNQPQHF	.	TRBV7-2	TRBJ1-5	.
TGTGCCAGCAGCAAACAGGGTGCCTCTGGAAACACCATATATTTT	CASSKQGASGNTIYF	.	TRBV7-9	TRBJ1-3	.
TGTGCCATCAGTGAGAGGACAGCCGGGCACGAGACCCAGTACTTC	CAISERTAGHETQYF	.	TRBV10-3	TRBJ2-5	.
TGTGCCAGCAGCCAAGGACCGGGACATGTCTACGAGCAGTACTTC	CASSQGPGHVYEQYF	.	TRBV14	TRBJ2-7	once
TGTGCCAGCAGTATTAACAGGGACGAGCTGTTTTTT	CASSINRDELFF	.	TRBV6-1	TRBJ2-2	.